The rows below give T cell receptor beta chains drawn from one sample of a study of Graves' ophthalmopathy and Graves' hyperthyroidism. TCRdb reanalysed the multiplex PCR reads using MiXCR and keeps one entry per CDR3 protein. The repertoire has about 740,000 distinct CDR3 sequences, roughly two fifths of them found once; the top ten carry 44%. Source material: peripheral blood. Every receptor here comes from an adult man with Graves' ophthalmopathy. Each CDR3 is given with its conserved first and last residue. The D gene is left open where the match is weak. Clone size is shown for a subset of rows, as once, few, many or a class of expanded clone.

V gene	J gene	CDR3 length	clone size	D gene	CDR3 DNA	CDR3 protein
TRBV2	TRBJ1-2	15	NA	TRBD1	TGTGCCTGCAGCGTTTGGGGCGACAGGGATTATGGCTACACCTTC	CACSVWGDRDYGYTF
TRBV25-1	TRBJ2-7	15	NA	TRBD2	TGTGCCAGCCGACTGGAAGCGGGAGGGCAAGACGAGCAGTACTTC	CASRLEAGGQDEQYF
TRBV4-1	TRBJ1-1	13	few	NA	TGCGCCAGCAGCCAAGTTGGGTTCACTGAAGCTTTCTTT	CASSQVGFTEAFF
TRBV7-9	TRBJ2-5	14	NA	NA	TGTGCCAGCAGCAGCGGGACAGGAAAAGAGACCCAGTACTTC	CASSSGTGKETQYF
TRBV19	TRBJ1-1	14	few	NA	TGTGCCAGTAGTCCCGGGCAGGGGTATTCGGAAGCTTTCTTT	CASSPGQGYSEAFF
TRBV25-1	TRBJ2-3	16	few	NA	TGTGCCAGCAGTGCAACAGGCGCCCTCCGCACAGATACGCAGTATTTT	CASSATGALRTDTQYF
TRBV7-2	TRBJ1-1	15	many	NA	TGTGCCAGCAGCCCGATAACAGGGTTCAGCACTGAAGCTTTCTTT	CASSPITGFSTEAFF
TRBV3-1	TRBJ2-5	17	NA	NA	TGTGCCAGCAGCCAAGATCTCCGGGGAGTGAGGCAAGAGACCCAGTACTTC	CASSQDLRGVRQETQYF
TRBV15	TRBJ1-2	17	NA	NA	TGTGCCAGCAGTTACTCCCTGAGCCGGGGACGGAACTATGGCTACACCTTC	CASSYSLSRGRNYGYTF
TRBV9	TRBJ2-6	17	NA	TRBD2	TGTGCCAGCAGCCAACTAGCGGGAGGATATGGGGCCAACGTCCTGACTTTC	CASSQLAGGYGANVLTF
TRBV20-1	TRBJ2-7	14	NA	TRBD1	TGCAGTGCCAACCCCGGGACAGGGCTGTACGAGCAGTACTTC	CSANPGTGLYEQYF
TRBV10-3	TRBJ1-1	15	few	TRBD1	TGTGCCAGCAGAATCCGGGACAGGGAAGGCACTGAAGCTTTCTTT	CASRIRDREGTEAFF
TRBV7-6	TRBJ2-7	14	few	TRBD2	TGTGCCAGCAGCGGCGGTGGGGGGGCCTACGAGCAGTACTTC	CASSGGGGAYEQYF
TRBV10-3	TRBJ2-7	13	NA	TRBD2	TGTGCCAGCAGTGGAACTAGCGGGACGCATCTAGACTTC	CASSGTSGTHLDF
TRBV2	TRBJ1-4	14	few	NA	TGTGCCAGCAGTGAGGACACAACTAATGAAAAACTGTTTTTT	CASSEDTTNEKLFF
TRBV29-1	TRBJ1-5	14	NA	NA	TGCAGCGCCGCTATAAGCTTCGGCAATCAGTCCCAGCATTTT	CSAAISFGNQSQHF
TRBV6-6	TRBJ1-1	15	NA	NA	TGTGCCAGCAGTTATCTCGACACGCGAACCACTGAAGCTTTCTTT	CASSYLDTRTTEAFF
TRBV7-3	TRBJ2-5	16	few	TRBD2	TGTGCCAGCAGCCCCGGGACTAGCGGGGGGTGGGAGACCCAGTACTTC	CASSPGTSGGWETQYF
TRBV9	TRBJ1-6	16	NA	NA	TGTGCCAGCAGCCCAACTGTGGGACCAAGAAATTCACCCCTCCACTTT	CASSPTVGPRNSPLHF
TRBV29-1	TRBJ1-5	13	many	TRBD1	TGCAGCGTTGGACAGGGTGGGAATCAGCCCCAGCATTTT	CSVGQGGNQPQHF